The sample holds many counts of the clone carrying this T cell receptor (beta chain). Antigen: not known. Sequential positive selection took CD4 T cells first, then CD8 T cells. The V and J ends lost 0 bases and 10 bases respectively, with 13 bases between them. This CDR3 has 14 residues. From germline, CDR1 is LGHNA and CDR2 YSLEER. This entry comes from a study of naive and memory T cell subsets. General study findings and limits: Naive repertoires, especially CD8, held a few larger clonotypes, possibly memory cells re-expressing CD45RA.

Both TRBC1 and TRBC2 were covered by a beta constant-region primer of two equimolar oligonucleotides. Four rounds of PCR amplified the ligated cDNA using nested alpha and beta constant-region primers plus SP2. TCRdb fed the UMI-ligation and nested PCR reads into MiXCR, producing one record per CDR3 protein. The sample carries more than 95,000 distinct CDR3 sequences, roughly 15% recorded once. The material sequenced was naive CD8+ T cells from blood. This sequence originates from a human donor in good health. The chain combines TRBV4-3 with TRBJ2-1, with D perhaps matching TRBD1 (6 bases). In nucleotides, the CDR3 is TGCGCCAGCAGCCAAGAGGCAGGGGTCCTCGAGCAGTTCTTC. Translation gives CASSQEAGVLEQFF.